This T cell receptor (beta chain) was profiled in a study of shared clonotypes between healthy human individuals. Across the whole study: Contributing individuals were two females and a few males aged 18 to 49.

As regards this clone: What it binds is unknown.

Germline CDR1 and CDR2: SGHTA and FQGTGA. V lost 8 bases to trimming and J lost 4 bases, with 15 bases between them. CDR3 length: 13 residues. In the original processing: There were no quality scores in the junction-only immunoSEQ sequences, so filtering differed. Measured with immunoSEQ multiplex PCR; TCRdb has only the in-frame clones, and not every one. V, J and clone size reflect that table, while D and trimming were determined from the DNA. Among more than 450,000 clones listed, about four fifths were seen once. The study, taken as a whole, reports: The low donor count limited represented genetic and exposure-history diversity.

The sequenced sample consisted of PBMCs. The source is a woman aged 40 to 50 in good health. Some clones in this sample may be carry-over from other donors' samples. The chain employs TRBV7-3 and TRBJ2-7; D possibly corresponds to TRBD1 (5 bases). The DNA of the CDR3 is TGTGCCAGCCCCCAGGGTGTATGGTACGAGCAGTACTTC. Its protein is CASPQGVWYEQYF.